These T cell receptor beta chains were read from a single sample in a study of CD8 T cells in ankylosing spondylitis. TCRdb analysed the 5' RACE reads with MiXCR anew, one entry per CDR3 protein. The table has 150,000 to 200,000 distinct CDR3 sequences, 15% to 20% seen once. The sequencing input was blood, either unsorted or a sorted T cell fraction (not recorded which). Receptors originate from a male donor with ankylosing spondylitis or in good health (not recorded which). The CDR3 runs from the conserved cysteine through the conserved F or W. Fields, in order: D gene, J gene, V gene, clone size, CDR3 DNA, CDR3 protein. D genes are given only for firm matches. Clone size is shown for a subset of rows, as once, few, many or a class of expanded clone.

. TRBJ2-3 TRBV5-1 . TGCGCCAGCAGCTTTGATACTGGCGCAGATACGCAGTATTTT CASSFDTGADTQYF
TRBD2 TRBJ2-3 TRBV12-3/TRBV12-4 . TGTGCCAGCAGTTTAAAAGGGGAGGGTACGCAGTATTTT CASSLKGEGTQYF
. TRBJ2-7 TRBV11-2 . TGTGCCAGCAGCTTAGACCTCGTCAGGGAGGAGCAGTACTTC CASSLDLVREEQYF
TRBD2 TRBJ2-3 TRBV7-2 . TGTGCCAGCAGCTTAGCCGGTACTAGCGGACGCACAGATACGCAGTATTTT CASSLAGTSGRTDTQYF
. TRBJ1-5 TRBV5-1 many TGCGCCAGCGAAGAGACAGGCGGCAATCAGCCCCAGCATTTT CASEETGGNQPQHF
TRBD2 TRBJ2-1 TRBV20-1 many TGCAGTGCTAGACCGGGAGGGAACAATGAGCAGTTCTTC CSARPGGNNEQFF
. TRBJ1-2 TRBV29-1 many TGCAGCGTTGAAGATAACTTGGAGTCTGGCTACACCTTC CSVEDNLESGYTF
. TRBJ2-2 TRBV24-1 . TGTGCCACCAGTGGTCCCGGGGAGCTGTTTTTT CATSGPGELFF
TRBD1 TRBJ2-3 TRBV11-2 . TGTGCCAGCAGCACGGACAGGTGGAGCACAGATACGCAGTATTTT CASSTDRWSTDTQYF
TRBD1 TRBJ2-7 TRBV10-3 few TGTGCCACCCACACAGGGGGAAGGATCGGCGAGCAGTACTTC CATHTGGRIGEQYF
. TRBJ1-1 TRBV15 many TGTGCCACCAGCAGAGATGCAGGGACTGAAGCTTTCTTT CATSRDAGTEAFF
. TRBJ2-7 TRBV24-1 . TGTGCCACCAGTGATCGGACATCGGGCGAGCAGTACTTC CATSDRTSGEQYF
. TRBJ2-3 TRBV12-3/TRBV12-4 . TGTGCCAGCAGTTTTCTTAACACAGATACGCAGTATTTT CASSFLNTDTQYF
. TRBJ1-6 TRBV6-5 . TGTGCCAGCACGAGGAAGACGAATTCACCCCTCCACTTT CASTRKTNSPLHF
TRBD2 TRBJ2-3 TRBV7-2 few TGTGCCAGCACCAGAGTGGCGGGGGGGGGGCCCGATACGCAGTATTTT CASTRVAGGGPDTQYF
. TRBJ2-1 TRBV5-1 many TGCGCCAGCAGCTTGTCCGGAGACAGCTCCTACAATGAGCAGTTCTTC CASSLSGDSSYNEQFF
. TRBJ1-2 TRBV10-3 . TGTGCCATCAGTGAGTCTGACACCGGGGACTATGGCTACACCTTC CAISESDTGDYGYTF
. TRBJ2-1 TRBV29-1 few TGCAGCGACATCTCGGGGCTAGTCGGTGAGCAGTTCTTC CSDISGLVGEQFF
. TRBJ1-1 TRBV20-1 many TGCATTTCGCCGCAAAGGGTGGAGGTTTCCACTGAAGCTTTCTTT CISPQRVEVSTEAFF
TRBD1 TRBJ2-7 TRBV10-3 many TGTGCCATCAGTGAAGGGACAGGCGATATGAAGCAGTACTTC CAISEGTGDMKQYF
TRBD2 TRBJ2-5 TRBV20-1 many TGCAGTGCTAGAGATTCGGCTAGCGGCCAAGAGACCCAGTACTTC CSARDSASGQETQYF